What follows describes a single T cell receptor (beta chain). In the study's own analysis: The assay estimated nucleated cells by amplifying reference gene primers. Assay used: immunoSEQ multiplex PCR; TCRdb lists only in-frame clones, some missing. D and trimming were read from the DNA, whereas the V and J calls and clone size are those reported in that table. The sample lists 100,000 or so clones, over 75% occurring once. This specimen comes from a study of blood T cell repertoires in COVID-19. As for the study in general: Acute-phase and convalescent COVID-19 samples originated in the United States, Italy and Spain. The analysed material was cDNA or gDNA that came from T cells, B-cell-depleted T cells, or PBMCs.

Germline CDR1 and CDR2: SGHTA and FQGNSA. CDR3 length equals 15 residues. Trimming left V 5 bases short and J 3 bases short, with 13 bases between. The chain couples TRBV7-2 to TRBJ1-4, with D possibly matching TRBD1 (6 bases). The sample comprised peripheral blood. This clonotype was sampled from an elderly woman with acute or convalescent COVID-19. The CDR3 reads CASSPIQGPNEKLFF. In DNA form, the CDR3 reads TGTGCCAGCAGCCCGATACAGGGACCTAATGAAAAACTGTTTTTT.